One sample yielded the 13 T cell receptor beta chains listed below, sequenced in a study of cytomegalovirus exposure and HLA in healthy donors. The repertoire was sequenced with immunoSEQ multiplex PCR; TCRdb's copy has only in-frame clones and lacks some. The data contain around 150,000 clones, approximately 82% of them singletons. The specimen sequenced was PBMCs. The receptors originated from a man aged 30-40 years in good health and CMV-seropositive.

The CDR3 reads CASSTTRGGRNQPQHF. CDR3 bases: TGTGCCAGTAGCACGACGCGCGGGGGTCGGAATCAGCCCCAGCATTTT. The rearrangement joins TRBV19 to TRBJ1-5; D may be TRBD1 (5 bases). Germline-derived CDR1 and CDR2 are LNHDA and SQIVND (reference sequence). The length of the CDR3 is 16 residues. The V and J ends lost 6 bases and 4 bases respectively, with 19 bases between them.

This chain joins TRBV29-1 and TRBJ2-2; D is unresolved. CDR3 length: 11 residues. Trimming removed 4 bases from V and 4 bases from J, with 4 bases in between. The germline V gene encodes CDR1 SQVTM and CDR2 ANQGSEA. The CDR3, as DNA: TGCAGCGTTGCACTCACCGGGGAGCTGTTTTTT. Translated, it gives CSVALTGELFF.

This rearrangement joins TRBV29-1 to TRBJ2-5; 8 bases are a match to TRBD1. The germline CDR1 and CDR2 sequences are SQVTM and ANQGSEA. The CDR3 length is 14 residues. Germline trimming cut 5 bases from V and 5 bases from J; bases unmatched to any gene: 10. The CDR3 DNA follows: TGCAGCGTTAAGGGGCAGGGGGCTTGGGAGACCCAGTACTTC. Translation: CSVKGQGAWETQYF.

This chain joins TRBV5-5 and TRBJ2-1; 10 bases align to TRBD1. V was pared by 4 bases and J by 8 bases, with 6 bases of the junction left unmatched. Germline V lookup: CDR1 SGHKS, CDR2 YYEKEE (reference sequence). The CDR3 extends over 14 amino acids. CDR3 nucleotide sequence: TGTGCCAGCAGCCTGGGACAGGGGCGCTATGAGCAGTTCTTC. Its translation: CASSLGQGRYEQFF.

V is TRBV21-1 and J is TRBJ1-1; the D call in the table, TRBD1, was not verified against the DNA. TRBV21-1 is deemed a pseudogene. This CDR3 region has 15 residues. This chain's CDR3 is CASSERETGNTEAFF. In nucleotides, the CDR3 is TGTGCCAGCAGCGAACGTGAGACAGGGAACACTGAAGCTTTCTTT.

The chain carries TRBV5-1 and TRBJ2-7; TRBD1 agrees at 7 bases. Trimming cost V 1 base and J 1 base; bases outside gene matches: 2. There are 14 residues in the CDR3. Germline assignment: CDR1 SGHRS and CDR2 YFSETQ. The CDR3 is CASSLMDRSYEQYF. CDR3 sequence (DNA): TGCGCCAGCAGCTTGATGGACAGGTCCTACGAGCAGTACTTC. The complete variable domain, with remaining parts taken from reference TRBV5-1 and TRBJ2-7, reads KAGVTQTPRYLIKTRGQQVTLSCSPISGHRSVSWYQQTPGQGLQFLFEYFSETQRNKGNFPGRFSGRQFSNSRSEMNVSTLELGDSALYLCASSLMDRSYEQYFGPGTRLTVT.

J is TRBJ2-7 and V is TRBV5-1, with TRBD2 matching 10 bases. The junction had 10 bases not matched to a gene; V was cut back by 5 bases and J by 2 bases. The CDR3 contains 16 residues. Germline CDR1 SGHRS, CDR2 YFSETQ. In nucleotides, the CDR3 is TGCGCCAGCAGACCCAATAGCGGGGGGCCACCCTACGAGCAGTACTTC. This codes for CASRPNSGGPPYEQYF.

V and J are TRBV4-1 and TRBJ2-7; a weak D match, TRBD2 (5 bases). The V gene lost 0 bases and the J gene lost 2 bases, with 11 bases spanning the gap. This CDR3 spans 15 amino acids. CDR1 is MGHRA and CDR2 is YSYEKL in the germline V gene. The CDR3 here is CASSQDSDWTYEQYF. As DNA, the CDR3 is TGCGCCAGCAGCCAAGATTCGGACTGGACCTACGAGCAGTACTTC.

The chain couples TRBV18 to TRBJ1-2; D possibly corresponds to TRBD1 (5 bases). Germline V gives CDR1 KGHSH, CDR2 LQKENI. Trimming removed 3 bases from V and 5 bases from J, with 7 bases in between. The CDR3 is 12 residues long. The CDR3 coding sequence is TGTGCCAGCTCACCTGACAGTTATGGCTACACCTTC. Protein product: CASSPDSYGYTF.

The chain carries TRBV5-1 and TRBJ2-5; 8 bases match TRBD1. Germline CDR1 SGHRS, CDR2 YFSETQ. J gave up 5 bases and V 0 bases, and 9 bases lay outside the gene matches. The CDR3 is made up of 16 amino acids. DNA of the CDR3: TGCGCCAGCAGCTTGGGAGCACAGGGGGTCGTGGAGACCCAGTACTTC. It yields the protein CASSLGAQGVVETQYF.

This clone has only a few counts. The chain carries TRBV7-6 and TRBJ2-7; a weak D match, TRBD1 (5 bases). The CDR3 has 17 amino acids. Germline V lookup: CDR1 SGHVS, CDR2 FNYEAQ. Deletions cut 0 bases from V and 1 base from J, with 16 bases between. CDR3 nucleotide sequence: TGTGCCAGCAGCTTAGCGCAGGGCAGCCGACTTTCCTACGAGCAGTACTTC. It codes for CASSLAQGSRLSYEQYF.

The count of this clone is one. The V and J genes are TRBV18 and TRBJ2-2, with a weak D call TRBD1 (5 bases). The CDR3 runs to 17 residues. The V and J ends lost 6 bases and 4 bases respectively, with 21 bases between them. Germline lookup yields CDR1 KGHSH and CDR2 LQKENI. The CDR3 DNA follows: TGTGCCAGCTCCCCCCTTCGTATTCCAGGGTCCACCGGGGAGCTGTTTTTT. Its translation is CASSPLRIPGSTGELFF.

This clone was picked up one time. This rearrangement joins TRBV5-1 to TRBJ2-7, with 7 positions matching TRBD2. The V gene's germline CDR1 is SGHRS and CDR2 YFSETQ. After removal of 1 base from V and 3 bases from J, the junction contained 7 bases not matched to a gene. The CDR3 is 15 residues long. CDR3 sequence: CASSLMGGTLYEQYF. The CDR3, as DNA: TGCGCCAGCAGCTTGATGGGGGGGACTCTCTACGAGCAGTACTTC.